One and the same sample provided the 5 T cell receptor beta chains below, sequenced in a study of graft-versus-host responses after intestinal transplantation. Assay used: immunoSEQ multiplex PCR; TCRdb lists only in-frame clones, some missing. The top ten hold about 0.18% of the sample, which has roughly 120,000 clones, approximately 90% seen once. Which antigens these TCRs recognize remains unknown. The starting material was unstimulated CD4+ T cells sorted from spleen or lymph node cells, obtained before intestinal transplant. The receptors were gathered from a human donor who received an intestinal transplant.

This sequence joins TRBV15 and TRBJ2-7; a weak D match, TRBD1 (5 bases). With 1 base removed from V and 7 bases from J, the gap between germline ends came to 14 bases. This CDR3 has 14 amino acids. The germline CDR1 and CDR2 sequences are LNHNV and YYDKDF (reference sequence). The CDR3 DNA follows: TGTGCCACCAGCAGAGTTGACAGCGCCAGTGAGCAGTACTTC. Encoded protein: CATSRVDSASEQYF.

V and J are TRBV2 and TRBJ2-1; TRBD2 matches 11 bases. CDR1 SNHLY and CDR2 FYNNEI come from the germline V gene. The CDR3 contains 16 residues. J lost 5 bases, V lost 6 bases, and 9 bases had no gene match. CDR3 region: CASSGSGLAANNEQFF. The CDR3 DNA sequence: TGTGCCAGCAGCGGCTCGGGACTAGCGGCTAACAATGAGCAGTTCTTC.

This clone was seen a single time. At one end the junction does not follow the germline gene, possibly because of a read error. This chain links TRBV19 with TRBJ2-6; D is uncertain. The CDR3 covers 17 residues. Germline V CDR1 and CDR2: LNHDA, SQIVND (reference sequence). The CDR3 loop reads CASSLDPFTTGANVLTF. In nucleotides, the CDR3 is TGTGCCAGTAGTTTAGACCCATTTACTACTGGGGCCAACGTCCTGACTTTC.

The chain is built from TRBV6-5 and TRBJ2-5; D uncertain. The V end was cut by 2 bases, the J end by 5 bases, with 6 bases between. Germline CDR1 and CDR2: MNHEY and SVGAGI. The CDR3 has 12 amino acids. CDR3: CASSYPEETQYF. The CDR3 DNA is TGTGCCAGCAGTTACCCCGAGGAGACCCAGTACTTC.

The chain couples TRBV6-5 to TRBJ2-6; D is unresolved. CDR3 size: 14 residues. The V gene's germline CDR1 is MNHEY and CDR2 SVGAGI. The germline V and J ends were trimmed by 6 bases and 1 base, with 7 bases remaining between them. Written as DNA, the CDR3 is TGTGCCAGCAGCTGGCTTTCTGGGGCCAACGTCCTGACTTTC. Amino acids: CASSWLSGANVLTF.